This TCR beta chain was retrieved from a study of blood T cell repertoires in COVID-19. As originally analysed: Reference gene primer amplification yielded estimated nucleated cell counts. Here immunoSEQ multiplex PCR was the method, and the copy in TCRdb shows in-frame clones only, minus some. For V, J and clone size, that table is used; D and trimming come from the DNA. The sample consists of over 150,000 clones, 84% of them appearing once. Germline V lookup: CDR1 SGHDT, CDR2 YYEEEE. CDR3 size: 16 residues. V was clipped by 0 bases and J by 5 bases, with 18 bases between them. In its sample, this clone was seen a few times.

The TCR sequence derives from a human donor in a cohort sampled during active COVID-19. The V gene is TRBV5-6, the J gene TRBJ2-7, with a weak D call TRBD2 (6 bases). Input material: peripheral blood. CDR3 protein: CASSLGSWGGTDEQYF. The CDR3, as DNA: TGTGCCAGCAGCTTGGGCAGTTGGGGAGGAACCGACGAGCAGTACTTC.